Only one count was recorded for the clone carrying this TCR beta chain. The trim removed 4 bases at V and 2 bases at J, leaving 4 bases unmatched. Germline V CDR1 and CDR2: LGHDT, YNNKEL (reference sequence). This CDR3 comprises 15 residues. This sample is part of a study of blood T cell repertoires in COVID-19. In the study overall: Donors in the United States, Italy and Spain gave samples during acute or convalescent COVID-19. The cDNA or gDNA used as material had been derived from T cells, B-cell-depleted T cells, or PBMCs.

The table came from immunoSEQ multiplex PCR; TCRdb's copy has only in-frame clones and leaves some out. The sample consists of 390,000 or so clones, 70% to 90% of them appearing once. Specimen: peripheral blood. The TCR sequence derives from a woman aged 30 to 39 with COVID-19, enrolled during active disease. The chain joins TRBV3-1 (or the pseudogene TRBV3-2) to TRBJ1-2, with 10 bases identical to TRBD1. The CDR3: CASSPRDRGNYGYTF. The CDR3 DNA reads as TGTGCCAGCAGCCCCCGGGACAGGGGAAACTATGGCTACACCTTC.